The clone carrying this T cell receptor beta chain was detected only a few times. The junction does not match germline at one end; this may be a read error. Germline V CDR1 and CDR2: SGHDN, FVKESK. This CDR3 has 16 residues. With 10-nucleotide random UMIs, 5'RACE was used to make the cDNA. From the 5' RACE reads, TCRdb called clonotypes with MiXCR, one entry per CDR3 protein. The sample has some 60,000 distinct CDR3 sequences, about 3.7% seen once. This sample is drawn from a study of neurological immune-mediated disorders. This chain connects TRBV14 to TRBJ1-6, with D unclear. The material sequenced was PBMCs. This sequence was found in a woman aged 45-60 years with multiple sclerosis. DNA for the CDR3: TGTGCCAGCAGCCGGGCATCACCAACGATGAATTCACCCCTACACTTT. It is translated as CASSRASPTMNSPLHF.